This TCR beta chain was identified during a study of cytomegalovirus exposure and HLA in healthy donors. Germline V gene sequence: CDR1 MDHEN, CDR2 SYDVKM. V lost 2 bases and J lost 4; bases outside the gene matches: 3. The CDR3 contains 14 residues. 13 Jbeta primers and 60 Vbeta primers were used for the PCR. The assay was immunoSEQ multiplex PCR, and TCRdb's table has in-frame clones only and misses some. The sample holds around 140,000 clones. The sequence came from a man between 18 and 29 years old in good health and CMV-seronegative. The V gene is TRBV28, the J gene TRBJ1-1, with TRBD1 matching over 8 bases. What was sequenced was PBMCs. CDR3 nucleotide sequence: TGTGCCAGCAGTTTACAGGGGGCTGGCACTGAAGCTTTCTTT. It is translated as CASSLQGAGTEAFF.